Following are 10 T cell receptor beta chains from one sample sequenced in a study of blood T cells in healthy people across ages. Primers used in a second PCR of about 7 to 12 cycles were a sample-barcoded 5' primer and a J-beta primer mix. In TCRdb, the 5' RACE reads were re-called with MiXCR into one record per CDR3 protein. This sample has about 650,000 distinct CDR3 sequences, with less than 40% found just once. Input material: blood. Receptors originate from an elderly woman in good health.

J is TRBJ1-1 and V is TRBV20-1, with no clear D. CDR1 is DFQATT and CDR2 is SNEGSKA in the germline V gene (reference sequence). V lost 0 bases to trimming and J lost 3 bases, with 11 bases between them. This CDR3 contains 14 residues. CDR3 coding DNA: TGCAGTGCTAGAGATTCCGACGGACACACTGAAGCTTTCTTT. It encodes CSARDSDGHTEAFF.

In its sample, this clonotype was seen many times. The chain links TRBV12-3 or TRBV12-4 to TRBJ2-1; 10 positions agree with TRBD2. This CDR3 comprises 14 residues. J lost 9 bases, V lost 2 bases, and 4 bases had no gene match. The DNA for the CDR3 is TGTGCCAGCAGTTTAATGGGACTAGCGAGTGAGCAGTTCTTC. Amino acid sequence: CASSLMGLASEQFF.

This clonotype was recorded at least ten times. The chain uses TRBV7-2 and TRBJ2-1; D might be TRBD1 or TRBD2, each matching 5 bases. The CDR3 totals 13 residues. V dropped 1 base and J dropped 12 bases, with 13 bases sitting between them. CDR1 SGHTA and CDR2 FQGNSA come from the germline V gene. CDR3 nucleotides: TGTGCCAGCAGCTTAGATTTTTACGGGGCGCAGTTCTTC. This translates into CASSLDFYGAQFF.

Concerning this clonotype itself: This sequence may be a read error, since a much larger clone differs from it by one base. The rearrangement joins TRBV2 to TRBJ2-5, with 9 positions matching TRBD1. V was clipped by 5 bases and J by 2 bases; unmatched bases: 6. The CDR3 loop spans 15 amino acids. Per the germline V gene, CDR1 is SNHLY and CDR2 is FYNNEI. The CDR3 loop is CASSSTGGEQETQYF. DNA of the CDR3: TGTGCCAGCAGTTCGACAGGGGGGGAACAAGAGACCCAGTACTTC.

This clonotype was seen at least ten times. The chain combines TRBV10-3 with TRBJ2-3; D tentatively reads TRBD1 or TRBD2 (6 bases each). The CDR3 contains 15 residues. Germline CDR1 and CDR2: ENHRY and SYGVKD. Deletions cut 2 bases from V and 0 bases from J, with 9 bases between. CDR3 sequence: CAISETGASTDTQYF. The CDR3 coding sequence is TGTGCCATCAGTGAGACGGGGGCTAGCACAGATACGCAGTATTTT.

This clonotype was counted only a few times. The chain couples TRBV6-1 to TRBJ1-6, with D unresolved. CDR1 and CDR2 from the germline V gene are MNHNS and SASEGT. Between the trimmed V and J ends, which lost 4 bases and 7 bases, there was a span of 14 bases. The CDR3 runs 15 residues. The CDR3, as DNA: TGTGCCAGCAGTGCCCCTTCCGTCGGGAATTCACCCCTCCACTTT. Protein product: CASSAPSVGNSPLHF.

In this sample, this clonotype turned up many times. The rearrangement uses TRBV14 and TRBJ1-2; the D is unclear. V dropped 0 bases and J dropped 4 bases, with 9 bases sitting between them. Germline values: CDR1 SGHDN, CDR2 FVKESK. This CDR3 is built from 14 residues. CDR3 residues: CASSQDLTSYGYTF. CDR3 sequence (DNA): TGTGCCAGCAGCCAAGATCTTACAAGCTATGGCTACACCTTC.

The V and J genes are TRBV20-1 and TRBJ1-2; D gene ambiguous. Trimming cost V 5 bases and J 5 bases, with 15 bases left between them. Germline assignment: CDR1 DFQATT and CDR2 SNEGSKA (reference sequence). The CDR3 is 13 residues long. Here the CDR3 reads CSAPLDLLYGYTF. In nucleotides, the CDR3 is TGCAGTGCTCCCCTCGACCTACTATATGGCTACACCTTC.

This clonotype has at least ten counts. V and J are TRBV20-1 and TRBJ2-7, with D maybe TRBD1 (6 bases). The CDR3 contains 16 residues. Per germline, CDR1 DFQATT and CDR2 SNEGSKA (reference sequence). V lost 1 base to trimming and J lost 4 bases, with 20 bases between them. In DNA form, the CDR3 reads TGCAGTGCTAGAGGAGGACAACAGGAGAGGGGGTACGAGCAGTACTTC. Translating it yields CSARGGQQERGYEQYF.

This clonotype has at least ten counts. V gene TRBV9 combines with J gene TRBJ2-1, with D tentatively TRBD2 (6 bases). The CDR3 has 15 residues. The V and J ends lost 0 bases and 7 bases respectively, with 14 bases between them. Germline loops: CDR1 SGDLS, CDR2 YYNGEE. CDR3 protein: CASSVGWTEGNEQFF. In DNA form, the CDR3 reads TGTGCCAGCAGCGTAGGGTGGACGGAGGGTAATGAGCAGTTCTTC. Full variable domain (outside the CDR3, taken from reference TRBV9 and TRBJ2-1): DSGVTQTPKHLITATGQRVTLRCSPRSGDLSVYWYQQSLDQGLQFLIQYYNGEERAKGNILERFSAQQFPDLHSELNLSSLELGDSALYFCASSVGWTEGNEQFFGPGTRLTVL.